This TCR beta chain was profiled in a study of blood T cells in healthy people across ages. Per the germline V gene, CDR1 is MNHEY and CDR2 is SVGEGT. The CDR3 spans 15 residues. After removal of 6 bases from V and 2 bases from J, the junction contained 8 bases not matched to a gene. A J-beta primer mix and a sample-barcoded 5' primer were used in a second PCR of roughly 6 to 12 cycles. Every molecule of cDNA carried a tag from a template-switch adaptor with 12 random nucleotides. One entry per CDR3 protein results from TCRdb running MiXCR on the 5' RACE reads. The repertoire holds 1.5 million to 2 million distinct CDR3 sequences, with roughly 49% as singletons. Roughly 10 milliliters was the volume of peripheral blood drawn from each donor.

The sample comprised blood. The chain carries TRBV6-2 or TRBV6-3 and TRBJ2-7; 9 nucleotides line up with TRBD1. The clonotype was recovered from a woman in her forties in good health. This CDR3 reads CASRRDRVVPYEQYF. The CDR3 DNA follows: TGTGCCAGCAGGCGGGACAGGGTGGTCCCCTACGAGCAGTACTTC.